The present TCR beta chain was sequenced within a study of T cell clonality in common variable immunodeficiency. Equal genomic DNA amounts from CVID and control samples were sequenced. Data came from immunoSEQ multiplex PCR; TCRdb stores just in-frame clones and leaves some out. Altogether 30,000 to 40,000 clones were found in the sample, and no singletons occur. This clone showed up just a few times. Antigen specificity is unknown. The sequence runs out 3 residues before the end of the CDR3; the remainder is reconstructed from the germline J gene. The germline V gene has CDR1 SEHNR and CDR2 FQNEAQ (reference sequence). Trimming removed 5 bases at V and 5 bases at J, with 16 bases between. The CDR3 extends over 15 amino acids. Reduced serum IgG, IgA and/or IgM plus specific antibody deficiency defined CVID. All CVID subjects were on immunoglobulin replacement for at least one year. General study points: In common variable immunodeficiency, TCR beta chains reportedly carried fewer deletions and N-nucleotide insertions.

J is TRBJ2-1 and V is TRBV7-9; D may be TRBD2 (5 bases). Input material: peripheral blood mononuclear cells. This receptor was obtained from a human donor with common variable immunodeficiency. The sequenced CDR3 bases are TGTGCCAGCAGCCGAAGTTTCGGACTCGACAATGAG. This sequence encodes CASSRSFGLDNE. The whole CDR3 sequence is CASSRSFGLDNEQFF. Full variable domain (remainder filled in from reference TRBV7-9 and TRBJ2-1): DTGVSQNPRHKITKRGQNVTFRCDPISEHNRLYWYRQTLGQGPEFLTYFQNEAQLEKSRLLSDRFSAERPKGSFSTLEIQRTEQGDSAMYLCASSRSFGLDNEQFFGPGTRLTVL.